This T cell receptor beta chain was retrieved from a study of blood T cells in healthy people across ages. This clonotype was counted ten times or more. Unmatched junction bases numbered 6, after V lost 4 bases and J lost 2 bases. CDR1 is SGHRS and CDR2 is YFSETQ in the germline V gene. The CDR3 length is 14 residues. Sample-barcoded 5' priming and a J-beta primer mix drove a second PCR of roughly 6 to 12 cycles. TCRdb processed the 5' RACE reads anew with MiXCR; each CDR3 protein has one entry. This table has some 1.6 million distinct CDR3 sequences, about 31% appearing once. V usage is TRBV5-1 and J usage is TRBJ2-7; 7 nucleotides line up with TRBD1. Sequencing was carried out using blood. This sequence was found in a woman aged 25 to 45 in good health. In DNA form, the CDR3 reads TGCGCCAGCAGCCTCGGGACAGTCACCTACGAGCAGTACTTC. Protein: CASSLGTVTYEQYF.